This TCR beta chain was captured in a study of cytomegalovirus exposure and HLA in healthy donors. General study findings and limits: With DRB1 most and HLA-C fewest, TCR association rates differed between HLA loci in a later analysis.

Unrecorded immune exposures were likely, despite nominal health at sampling. PCR primers comprised 60 Vbeta and 13 Jbeta primers. Sequencing used immunoSEQ multiplex PCR; TCRdb keeps in-frame clones, though not all of them. The data show around 160,000 clones, 60% to 85% seen once. Remarks on this clone: Antigen unknown.

The CDR3 totals 14 residues. Per the germline V gene, CDR1 is MGHDK and CDR2 is SYGVNS. The chain combines TRBV25-1 with TRBJ2-5; a possible D gene is TRBD2 (5 bases). The end of the DNA fits TRBJ2-7 better, so the J call may be wrong. The sequence was obtained from a man in his forties in good health and CMV-seropositive. Sequencing used PBMCs. CDR3 sequence reads: CASSRKGRDYEQYF. Written as DNA, the CDR3 is TGTGCCAGCAGTCGTAAAGGACGGGACTACGAGCAGTACTTC.